This T cell receptor (beta chain) originates from a study of blood T cell repertoires in COVID-19. Overall study context: Italy, Spain and the United States were the sources of the convalescent and acute COVID-19 samples. T cells, B-cell-depleted T cells, or PBMCs supplied cDNA or gDNA.

Original processing notes: Using reference gene primer amplification, nucleated cell counts were estimated. Sequencing used immunoSEQ multiplex PCR; TCRdb keeps in-frame clones, though not all of them. The DNA gave D and trimming, while V, J and clone size come from that table. The sample consists of fewer than 500,000 clones, just over 85% of them appearing once. The sample taken for sequencing was peripheral blood. The source of this sequence is a woman aged 30 to 39 with active or convalescent COVID-19.

CDR3 sequence (DNA): TGTGCCAGCAGTGAAAGGTTGGGGACAGTTGGCAGACTGTTTTTT. Translation gives CASSERLGTVGRLFF. The rearrangement links TRBV6-1 to TRBJ1-4, with TRBD1 matching 7 bases. The CDR3 sequence is 15 residues long. The V gene end was trimmed by 2 bases and the J gene end by 13 bases; junction bases not matched to a gene: 13. Germline loops: CDR1 MNHNS, CDR2 SASEGT.